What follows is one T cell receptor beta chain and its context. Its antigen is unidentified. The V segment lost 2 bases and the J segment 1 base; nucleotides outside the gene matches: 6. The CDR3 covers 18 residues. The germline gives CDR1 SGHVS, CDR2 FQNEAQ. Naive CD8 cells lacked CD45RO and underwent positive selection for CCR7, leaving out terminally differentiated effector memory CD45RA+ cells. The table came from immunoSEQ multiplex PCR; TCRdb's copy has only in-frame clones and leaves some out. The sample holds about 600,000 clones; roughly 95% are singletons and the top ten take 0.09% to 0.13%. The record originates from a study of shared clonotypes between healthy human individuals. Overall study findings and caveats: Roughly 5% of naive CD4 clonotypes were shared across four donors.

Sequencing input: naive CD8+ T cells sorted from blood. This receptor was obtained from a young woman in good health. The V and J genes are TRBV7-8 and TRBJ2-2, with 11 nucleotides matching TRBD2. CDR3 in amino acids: CASSLYFSGRVNTGELFF. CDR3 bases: TGTGCCAGCAGCTTATACTTTAGCGGGAGGGTGAACACCGGGGAGCTGTTTTTT.